The entry below describes one TCR beta chain. As yet, its antigen is unknown. This sample was included in a study of T-cell memory formation after mild COVID-19. Study-level points and caveats: CD8+ contracting clones occupied EMRA, while CD4+ ones occupied mainly CM and EM. Clones contracting day 15 to 85 were balanced CD4/CD8; later expanders leaned CD4+.

Amplification by 5'RACE using constant-segment primers produced TCR alpha and TCR beta cDNA libraries that carried sample barcodes and UMIs. TCRdb independently ran MiXCR on the 5' RACE reads; one entry per CDR3 protein. Here the sample spans more than 350,000 distinct CDR3 sequences, under 25% being singletons. V lost 1 base and J 1 base, leaving 11 bases between the germline ends. This CDR3 comprises 16 residues. The receptor comes from an adult woman who had mild COVID-19 (a few samples of this study predate the infection). Cell type and time point are not known. Material for sequencing was PBMCs or a T cell subset sorted from them (not recorded which). This rearrangement joins TRBV12-3 or TRBV12-4 to TRBJ2-1; tentatively, D is TRBD2 (7 bases). The CDR3 DNA sequence: TGTGCCAGCAGTTTAGAGGGGGGGTTTTCCTACAATGAGCAGTTCTTC. It encodes CASSLEGGFSYNEQFF.